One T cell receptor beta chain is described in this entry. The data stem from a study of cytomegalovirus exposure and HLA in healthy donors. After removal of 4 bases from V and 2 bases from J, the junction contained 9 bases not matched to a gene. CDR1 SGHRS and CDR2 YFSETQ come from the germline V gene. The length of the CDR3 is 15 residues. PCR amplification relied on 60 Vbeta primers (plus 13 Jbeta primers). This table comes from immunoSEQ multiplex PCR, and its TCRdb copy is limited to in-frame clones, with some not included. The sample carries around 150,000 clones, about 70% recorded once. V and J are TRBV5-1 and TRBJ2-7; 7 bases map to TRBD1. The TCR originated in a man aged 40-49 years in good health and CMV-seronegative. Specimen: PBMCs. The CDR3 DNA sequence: TGCGCCAGCAGCATCTCGGGACAGTCTACCTACGAGCAGTACTTC. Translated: CASSISGQSTYEQYF.